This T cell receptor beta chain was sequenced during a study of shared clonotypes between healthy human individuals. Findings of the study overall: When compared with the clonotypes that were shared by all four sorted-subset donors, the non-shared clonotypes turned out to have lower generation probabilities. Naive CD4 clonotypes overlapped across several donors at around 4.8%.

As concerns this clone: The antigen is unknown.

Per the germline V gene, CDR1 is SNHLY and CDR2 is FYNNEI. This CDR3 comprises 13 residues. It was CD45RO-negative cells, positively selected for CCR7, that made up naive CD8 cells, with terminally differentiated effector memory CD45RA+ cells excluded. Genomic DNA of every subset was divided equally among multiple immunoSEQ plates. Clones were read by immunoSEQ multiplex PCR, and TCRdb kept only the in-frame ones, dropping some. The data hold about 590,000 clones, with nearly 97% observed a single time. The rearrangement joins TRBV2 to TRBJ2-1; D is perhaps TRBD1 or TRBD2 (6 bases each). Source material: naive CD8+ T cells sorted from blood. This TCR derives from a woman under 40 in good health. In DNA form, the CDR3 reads TGTGGAACTAGCAGGGGAAACGACAATGAGCAGTTCTTC. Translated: CGTSRGNDNEQFF.